These T cell receptor beta chains were read from a single sample in a study of T cell responses to AZD1222 COVID-19 vaccine. Sequencing was performed with immunoSEQ multiplex PCR; in TCRdb, only in-frame clones are kept and a portion is missing. The data show roughly 120,000 clones, roughly 84% seen once. Sequenced here: peripheral blood, sampled on day 0 of AZD1222 vaccination. Receptors originate from an adult in good health. Both conserved end residues are part of each CDR3. Fields, in order: clone size, V gene, J gene, D gene, CDR3 length, CDR3 DNA, CDR3 protein. The D gene is left open where the match is weak. Rows may omit the clone size; those that give it use once, few, many or a size class.

NA	TRBV21-1	TRBJ1-6	NA	19	TGTGCCAGCAAGCTAACGGACAGGGGGCCAACAGGAGATAACTCACCCCTCCACTTT	CASKLTDRGPTGDNSPLHF
NA	TRBV24-1	TRBJ1-2	NA	13	TGTGCCACCAGTGTAACAGGGAACTATGGCTACACCTTC	CATSVTGNYGYTF
NA	TRBV5-6	TRBJ2-5	NA	14	TGTGCCAGCAGAAAGGGCCTGGGGCAAGAGACCCAGTACTTC	CASRKGLGQETQYF
NA	TRBV7-8	TRBJ2-3	TRBD2	14	TGTGCCAGCAGCTCCCTGGGGGGGACAGATACGCAGTATTTT	CASSSLGGTDTQYF
NA	TRBV6-5	TRBJ1-2	NA	13	TGTGCCATCCCCGTAGAAGGGGCGGCTGGCTACACCTTC	CAIPVEGAAGYTF
NA	TRBV18	TRBJ1-4	TRBD1	14	TGTGCCAGCTCACCCGGGACAGGGTTTGAAAAACTGTTTTTT	CASSPGTGFEKLFF
NA	TRBV5-1	TRBJ1-3	NA	14	TGCGCCAGCAGCTTGGCAGGTTCGGGAAACACCATATATTTT	CASSLAGSGNTIYF
NA	TRBV5-4	TRBJ1-2	NA	18	TGTGCCAGCAGCCCCTTCAATGAGGGCAAGGCGGTGCGCTTTGGCTACACCTTC	CASSPFNEGKAVRFGYTF
NA	TRBV6-4	TRBJ1-1	NA	11	TGTGCCAGCGGAACCCAGGGGACGTCTTTCTTT	CASGTQGTSFF
NA	TRBV6-5	TRBJ1-6	NA	14	TGTGCCAGCAGCCAGGGATACTATAATTCACCCCTCCACTTT	CASSQGYYNSPLHF
NA	TRBV19	TRBJ1-3	NA	15	TGTGCCAGTAGCTTAAAAGGGAAGACTGGAAACACCATATATTTT	CASSLKGKTGNTIYF
NA	TRBV5-6	TRBJ1-4	NA	12	TGTGCCAGCAGCTTGGCGTCCGAAAAACTGTTTTTT	CASSLASEKLFF
once	TRBV24-1	TRBJ2-1	TRBD2	17	TGTGCCACCAGTGACCCCGGGACTAGCGGGGGGGCCGGTGAGCAGTTCTTC	CATSDPGTSGGAGEQFF
NA	TRBV19	TRBJ1-1	NA	14	TGTGCCAGTAGTATAGACGGGGGTTGGGCTGAAGCTTTCTTT	CASSIDGGWAEAFF
NA	TRBV3-1/TRBV3-2	TRBJ2-6	NA	15	TGTGCCAGCAGCCAAGAACCAGGTGGGGCCAACGTCCTGACTTTC	CASSQEPGGANVLTF
NA	TRBV9	TRBJ1-6	TRBD1	14	TGTGCCAGCAGCCCGGGACAGGGGAATTCACCCCTCCACTTT	CASSPGQGNSPLHF